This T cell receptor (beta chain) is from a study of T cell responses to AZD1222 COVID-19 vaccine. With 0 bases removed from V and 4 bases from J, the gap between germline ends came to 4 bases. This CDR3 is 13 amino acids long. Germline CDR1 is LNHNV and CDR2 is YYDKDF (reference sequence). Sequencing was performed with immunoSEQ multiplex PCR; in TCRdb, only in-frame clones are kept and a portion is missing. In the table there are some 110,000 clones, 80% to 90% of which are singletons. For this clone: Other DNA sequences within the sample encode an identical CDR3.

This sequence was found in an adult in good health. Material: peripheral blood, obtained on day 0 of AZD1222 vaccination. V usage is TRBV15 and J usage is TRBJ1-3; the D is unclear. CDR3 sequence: CATSRDRGNTIYF. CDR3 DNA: TGTGCCACCAGCAGAGATCGAGGAAACACCATATATTTT.